The 15 T cell receptor beta chains below were found in one sample sequenced in a study of shared clonotypes between healthy human individuals (dated by TCRdb to 2019 to 2021). The library was made by the immunoSEQ multiplex PCR assay. Sourced from immuneACCESS, this table was stored by TCRdb with only in-frame sequences that have V and J called. A share of the clones is absent; for the studies checked, an unresolved V gene accounts for under half, and the remainder has no known explanation. The sample table contains 950,000 to 1,100,000 clones; only one count was recorded for about 74% of them. Over 1.3% of the sample goes to the ten largest clones. The source material was memory CD4+ T cells sorted from blood. The sample's cell subset or site label, decoded: CD45RA-negative fraction. Receptors originate from a man younger than 35 in good health.

The rearrangement joins TRBV5-1 to TRBJ2-3; D tentatively fits TRBD1 or TRBD2 (6 bases each). This CDR3 contains 16 residues. Germline values: CDR1 SGHRS, CDR2 YFSETQ. V was cut by 4 bases and J by 2 bases, with 17 bases left in between. The CDR3 DNA reads as TGCGCCAGCAGCGACGAGGGGGACTTAATCACAGATACGCAGTATTTT. Translation: CASSDEGDLITDTQYF.

The chain links TRBV28 to TRBJ1-1, with 8 bases fitting TRBD1. The germline V gene has CDR1 MDHEN and CDR2 SYDVKM. V gave up 4 bases and J gave up 4 bases; unmatched junction bases: 2. CDR3 length: 13 residues. CDR3 DNA: TGTGCCAGCAGTTGGGACAGGCGCACTGAAGCTTTCTTT. This encodes CASSWDRRTEAFF.

The chain has TRBV5-1 and TRBJ1-2; D possibly corresponds to TRBD1 (5 bases). The CDR3 runs to 13 residues. Between the trimmed V and J ends, which lost 0 bases and 13 bases, there was a span of 16 bases. Per the germline V gene, CDR1 is SGHRS and CDR2 is YFSETQ. Here the CDR3 DNA reads TGCGCCAGCAGCTTGGAGCAGGGCTCCGAGGTCACCTTC. As protein: CASSLEQGSEVTF.

The rearrangement links TRBV18 to TRBJ1-2; tentative D call: TRBD1 (5 bases). Germline V CDR1 and CDR2: KGHSH, LQKENI. The CDR3 loop spans 14 amino acids. Trimming took off 2 bases at V and 2 bases at J, with 9 bases between the two ends. The DNA of the CDR3 is TGTGCCAGCTCACCAAAGGGGACGAACTATGGCTACACCTTC. Its protein product is CASSPKGTNYGYTF.

In the case of this clone: A far larger clone is off by one base, so a read error is likely. This sequence joins TRBV20-1 and TRBJ2-5; D call uncertain. Trimming cost V 6 bases and J 2 bases, with 4 bases left between them. The V gene's germline CDR1 is DFQATT and CDR2 SNEGSKA (reference sequence). CDR3 size: 10 residues. CDR3: CSAQQETQYF. The DNA of the CDR3 is TGCAGTGCCCAACAAGAGACCCAGTACTTC.

This chain links TRBV27 with TRBJ2-7; D tentatively fits TRBD1 or TRBD2 (6 bases each). Looked up from germline, CDR1 is MNHEY and CDR2 is SMNVEV (reference sequence). The CDR3 is 16 amino acids. V was trimmed by 10 bases and J by 2 bases, leaving 24 bases between them. CDR3 amino acids: CATSGVWGRDTYEQYF. In nucleotides, the CDR3 is TGTGCCACCTCGGGGGTTTGGGGACGGGACACCTACGAGCAGTACTTC.

The chain has TRBV7-9 and TRBJ2-1, with 16 bases that match TRBD2. Germline CDR1 is SEHNR and CDR2 is FQNEAQ (reference sequence). The CDR3 is 16 residues long. V shed 5 bases and J 10 bases; nucleotides not matched to a gene: 8. The chain's CDR3 is CASSKGLAGGYEEQFF. The DNA of the CDR3 is TGTGCCAGCAGCAAGGGACTAGCGGGAGGGTACGAGGAGCAGTTCTTC.

The chain joins TRBV4-1 to TRBJ1-1; 7 bases are a match to TRBD1. Unmatched junction bases numbered 10, after V lost 6 bases and J lost 0 bases. The V gene's germline CDR1 is MGHRA and CDR2 YSYEKL. The CDR3 is 16 amino acids. The CDR3 here is CASSSQGQRVNTEAFF. CDR3 bases: TGCGCCAGCAGTTCACAGGGGCAGCGGGTGAACACTGAAGCTTTCTTT.

This clone was recorded once. The chain has TRBV6-1 and TRBJ2-3; 10 nucleotides match TRBD1. CDR3 size: 14 residues. V lost 7 bases to trimming and J lost 3 bases; unmatched junction nucleotides: 4. Germline assignment: CDR1 MNHNS and CDR2 SASEGT. This CDR3 reads CASTRTGGTDTQYF. The CDR3 coding sequence is TGTGCCAGCACTAGGACAGGGGGTACAGATACGCAGTATTTT.

The rearrangement uses TRBV5-1 and TRBJ2-3, with D maybe TRBD1 (5 bases). Germline CDR1 SGHRS, CDR2 YFSETQ. Trimming stripped 4 bases from V and 6 bases from J, with 9 bases between. The CDR3 consists of 12 residues. The CDR3 region is CASSPNRDTQYF. The CDR3 coding sequence is TGCGCCAGCAGCCCCAACAGGGATACGCAGTATTTT.

This chain uses TRBV25-1 with TRBJ2-1, with D perhaps given as TRBD1 or TRBD2 (6 bases each). The CDR3 runs to 16 residues. Trimming pared 6 bases from V and 4 bases from J, leaving 19 bases between. Germline values: CDR1 MGHDK, CDR2 SYGVNS. For the CDR3, the DNA is TGTGCCAGCAGAATTGGGGGGCAGGGGCGTTACAATGAGCAGTTCTTC. It encodes CASRIGGQGRYNEQFF.

The chain uses TRBV7-9 and TRBJ1-5, with D possibly being TRBD1 (5 bases). Germline CDR1 and CDR2: SEHNR and FQNEAQ (reference sequence). There are 12 residues in the CDR3. The V end was cut by 8 bases, the J end by 9 bases, with 14 bases between. The CDR3 DNA sequence: TGTGCCAGCTCCTTGACAGTGGGGCCCCAGCATTTT. It codes for CASSLTVGPQHF. The full variable domain, in which reference TRBV7-9 and TRBJ1-5 provide the parts outside the CDR3, is DTGVSQNPRHKITKRGQNVTFRCDPISEHNRLYWYRQTLGQGPEFLTYFQNEAQLEKSRLLSDRFSAERPKGSFSTLEIQRTEQGDSAMYLCASSLTVGPQHFGDGTRLSIL.

Worth noting for this clone: A much larger clone lies a single base off, so this may be a read error. The same CDR3 arises from other DNA sequences in this sample as well. The genes are TRBV28 and TRBJ2-5; D not resolved. Between the trimmed V and J ends, which lost 6 bases and 1 base, there was a span of 0 bases. From germline, CDR1 is MDHEN and CDR2 SYDVKM. CDR3 length: 10 residues. The CDR3 DNA follows: TGTGCCAGCAGCCAAGAGACCCAGTACTTC. Its protein product is CASSQETQYF.

This chain links TRBV18 with TRBJ1-4, with no clear D. The CDR3 consists of 14 residues. The V and J ends lost 0 bases and 3 bases respectively, with 5 bases between them. Germline V gene sequence: CDR1 KGHSH, CDR2 LQKENI. The CDR3 is CASSPPLSNEKLFF. CDR3 in DNA: TGTGCCAGCTCACCACCTCTATCTAATGAAAAACTGTTTTTT.

This chain links TRBV2 with TRBJ2-5, with D uncertain. This CDR3 has 13 amino acids. In germline, CDR1 is SNHLY, CDR2 FYNNEI. Trimming took off 9 bases at V and 2 bases at J, with 13 bases between the two ends. CDR3 coding DNA: TGTGCCAGTAACCCGTTTAGTCAAGAGACCCAGTACTTC. Translating it yields CASNPFSQETQYF. The variable domain in full, completed from reference TRBV2 and TRBJ2-5, reads EPEVTQTPSHQVTQMGQEVILRCVPISNHLYFYWYRQILGQKVEFLVSFYNNEISEKSEIFDDQFSVERPDGSNFTLKIRSTKLEDSAMYFCASNPFSQETQYFGPGTRLLVL.